The 10 T cell receptor beta chains below were found in one sample sequenced in a study of cytomegalovirus exposure and HLA in healthy donors. Use of 60 Vbeta and 13 Jbeta primers characterized the PCR. TCRdb's table, derived via immunoSEQ multiplex PCR, lists solely in-frame clones and lacks some. The profile shows around 120,000 clones, approximately 15% of them singletons. Input material: PBMCs. The receptors shown here come from a young woman in good health and CMV-seronegative.

The chain is built from TRBV29-1 and TRBJ1-2; the D gene is possibly TRBD1 (5 bases). The germline gives CDR1 SQVTM, CDR2 ANQGSEA. The CDR3 extends over 16 amino acids. Trimming left V 1 base short and J 0 bases short, with 15 bases between. CDR3 DNA: TGCAGCGTTGAAGTTTTGGGACTCCACGCTAACTATGGCTACACCTTC. It yields the protein CSVEVLGLHANYGYTF.

The V gene is TRBV6-5, the J gene TRBJ1-2; a possible D gene is TRBD1 (6 bases). In germline, CDR1 is MNHEY, CDR2 SVGAGI. The CDR3 runs to 12 residues. With 6 bases removed from V and 4 bases from J, the gap between germline ends came to 9 bases. CDR3 nucleotides: TGTGCCAGCAGGGACAGTTTCTATGGCTACACCTTC. It yields the protein CASRDSFYGYTF.

On this clone: Its ends do not fully match the called genes, so a read error is possible. V gene TRBV7-7 combines with J gene TRBJ2-2; D may be TRBD1 (5 bases). In germline, CDR1 is SSHAT, CDR2 FNYEAQ (reference sequence). This CDR3 spans 13 amino acids. CDR3 sequence: CASSPRQSGELFF. In DNA form, the CDR3 reads TGTGCTAGCAGCCCCAGACAGAGCGGGGAGCTGTTTTTT.

This clone was counted only a few times. CDR3: CASSFGGRGNTIYF. The DNA of the CDR3 is TGTGCCAGCAGTTTTGGAGGGAGGGGTAACACCATATATTTT. The chain combines TRBV28 with TRBJ1-3; maybe TRBD1 (5 bases). V lost 3 bases to trimming and J lost 7 bases, with 13 bases between them. The CDR3 totals 14 residues. Germline values: CDR1 MDHEN, CDR2 SYDVKM.

The chain employs TRBV4-2 and TRBJ2-7, with 12 bases aligning to TRBD2. The CDR3 covers 16 residues. The V gene's germline CDR1 is LGHNA and CDR2 YNFKEQ. V was pared by 2 bases and J by 7 bases, with 9 bases of the junction left unmatched. CDR3 sequence reads: CASSQTLAGGPLEQYF. The CDR3 DNA is TGTGCCAGCAGCCAAACCCTAGCGGGAGGGCCTTTAGAGCAGTACTTC.

The V and J genes are TRBV5-4 and TRBJ2-5; D not resolved. Trimming removed 4 bases from V and 4 bases from J, with 20 bases in between. The CDR3 length is 16 residues. Germline V gives CDR1 SGHNT, CDR2 YYREEE (reference sequence). The CDR3 protein is CASSDISQAIPETQYF. The CDR3 DNA is TGTGCCAGCAGCGATATAAGCCAGGCGATTCCAGAGACCCAGTACTTC. Based on the CDR3 plus reference TRBV5-4 and TRBJ2-5, the full variable domain is ETGVTQSPTHLIKTRGQQVTLRCSSQSGHNTVSWYQQALGQGPQFIFQYYREEENGRGNFPPRFSGLQFPNYSSELNVNALELDDSALYLCASSDISQAIPETQYFGPGTRLLVL.

V and J are TRBV29-1 and TRBJ1-2; D remains ambiguous. Per the germline V gene, CDR1 is SQVTM and CDR2 is ANQGSEA. Trimming took 3 bases from V and 4 from J, leaving 9 bases between them. The CDR3 is 12 amino acids. CDR3 in DNA: TGCAGCGTTGATCGGGAAACCTATGGCTACACCTTC. Residues: CSVDRETYGYTF.

V gene TRBV6-1 combines with J gene TRBJ2-1, with D uncertain. The germline V and J ends were trimmed by 8 bases and 6 bases, with 14 bases remaining between them. The CDR3 extends over 13 amino acids. The germline CDR1 and CDR2 sequences are MNHNS and SASEGT. CDR3 residues: CASLIGAGNEQFF. The CDR3 DNA is TGTGCCAGCCTCATCGGAGCTGGCAATGAGCAGTTCTTC.

The rearrangement joins TRBV9 to TRBJ2-3, with TRBD1 as a possible D gene (6 bases). This CDR3 is built from 16 residues. V gave up 2 bases and J gave up 0 bases, with 13 bases separating them. In germline, CDR1 is SGDLS, CDR2 YYNGEE. The CDR3 DNA reads TGTGCCAGCAGCGTGGTAGGTCAGGGGAGCACAGATACGCAGTATTTT. It codes for CASSVVGQGSTDTQYF.

A few counts support this clone. The chain carries TRBV29-1 and TRBJ2-2, with D possibly being TRBD1 (6 bases). CDR1 is SQVTM, CDR2 ANQGSEA, per germline. V was cut by 4 bases and J by 0 bases, with 9 bases left in between. The CDR3 covers 14 residues. CDR3 bases: TGCAGCGTTGGGGGACATACGAACACCGGGGAGCTGTTTTTT. Its protein is CSVGGHTNTGELFF.